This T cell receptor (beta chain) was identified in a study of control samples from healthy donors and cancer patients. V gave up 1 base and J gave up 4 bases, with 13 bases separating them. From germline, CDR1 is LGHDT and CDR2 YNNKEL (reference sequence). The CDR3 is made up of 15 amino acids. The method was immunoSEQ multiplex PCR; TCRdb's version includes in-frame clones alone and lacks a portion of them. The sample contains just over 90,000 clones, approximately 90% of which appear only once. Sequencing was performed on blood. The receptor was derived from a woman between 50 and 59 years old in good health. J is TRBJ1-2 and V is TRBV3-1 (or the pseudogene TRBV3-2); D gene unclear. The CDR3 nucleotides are TGTGCCAGCAGCCAAGGTCCAGGTTCTCCCTATGGCTACACCTTC. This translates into CASSQGPGSPYGYTF.